This TCR beta chain originates from a study of breast tumors, draining lymph nodes, adjacent tissues. General study findings and limits: Data only fit, rather than demonstrated, lymph node origin of most tumor T cells.

TCRdb reanalysed the multiplex PCR reads using MiXCR and keeps one entry per CDR3 protein. The sample yields about 100,000 distinct CDR3 sequences, around 20% seen once. Between the trimmed V and J ends, which lost 7 bases and 0 bases, there was a span of 13 bases. The CDR3 length is 15 residues. The germline gives CDR1 SGHVS, CDR2 FQNEAQ. This clonotype was seen repeatedly, ten times or more. Its antigen is unidentified. Breast cancer patients provided tissue from their axillary draining lymph nodes. The sequenced sample consisted of axillary lymph node tissue. The clonotype comes from a female donor with breast cancer. Some clones in this sample may be carry-over from other donors' samples. This chain links TRBV7-8 with TRBJ1-3; D uncertain. DNA for the CDR3: TGTGCCAGCACCCTTTACAGCGGCTCTGGAAACACCATATATTTT. Translating gives CASTLYSGSGNTIYF.